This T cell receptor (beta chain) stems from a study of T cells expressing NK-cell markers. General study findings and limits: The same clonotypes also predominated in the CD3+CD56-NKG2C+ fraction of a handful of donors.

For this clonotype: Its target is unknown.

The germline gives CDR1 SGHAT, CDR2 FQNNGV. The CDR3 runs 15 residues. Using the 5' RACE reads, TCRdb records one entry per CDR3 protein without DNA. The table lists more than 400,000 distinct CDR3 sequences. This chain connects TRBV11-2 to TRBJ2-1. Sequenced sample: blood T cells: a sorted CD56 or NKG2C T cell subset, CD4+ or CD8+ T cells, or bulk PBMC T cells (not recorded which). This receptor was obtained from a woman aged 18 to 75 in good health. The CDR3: CASRATGSSYNEQFF.